Listed here are 22 T cell receptor beta chains from one sample, sequenced in a study of blood T cell repertoires in COVID-19. Generated by immunoSEQ multiplex PCR, the TCRdb table keeps only in-frame clones and is missing some. The top ten hold about 4.2% of the sample, which has roughly 47,000 clones, about four fifths seen once. Sequenced sample: peripheral blood. The receptors derive from a woman aged 70-85 years with acute or convalescent COVID-19.

The CDR3 region has the DNA TGTGCCAGCACCAAAACCAGGGCCGGGGAGCTGTTTTTT. This translates into CASTKTRAGELFF. This chain joins TRBV28 and TRBJ2-2; maybe TRBD1 (5 bases). The CDR3 totals 13 residues. Trimming removed 7 bases from V and 6 bases from J, with 12 bases in between. Per the germline V gene, CDR1 is MDHEN and CDR2 is SYDVKM.

This clone showed up just a few times. V gene TRBV15 combines with J gene TRBJ1-2; D is perhaps TRBD1 (6 bases). CDR3 size: 15 residues. The germline CDR1 and CDR2 sequences are LNHNV and YYDKDF (reference sequence). The V end lost 3 bases, the J end lost 5 bases, and 16 bases lay between the germline ends. CDR3 coding DNA: TGTGCCACCAGCAGCCAGGCAGAACAGGGATATGGCTACACCTTC. It codes for CATSSQAEQGYGYTF.

V is TRBV28 and J is TRBJ2-1; TRBD2 might be the D (7 bases). This CDR3 has 15 residues. Germline V lookup: CDR1 MDHEN, CDR2 SYDVKM. The ends were cut back, 3 bases at V and 8 bases at J, with 17 bases in the middle. The CDR3 bases are TGTGCCAGCAGTTTTAGGGGGAGGGGTAGGGATGAGCAGTTCTTC. Protein product: CASSFRGRGRDEQFF.

The V call is TRBV14, the J call TRBJ1-1, with a weak D call TRBD1 (5 bases). Per germline, CDR1 SGHDN and CDR2 FVKESK. The V and J ends lost 4 bases and 1 base respectively, with 10 bases between them. The length of the CDR3 is 14 residues. The CDR3: CASSPNRRNTEAFF. DNA for the CDR3: TGTGCCAGCAGCCCAAACAGGAGGAACACTGAAGCTTTCTTT.

The J gene is TRBJ2-7, the V gene TRBV13; the match to TRBD1 covers 8 bases. This CDR3 region has 13 residues. The J segment lost 2 bases and the V segment lost 5 bases, leaving 2 bases of the junction unmatched. The germline CDR1 and CDR2 sequences are PRHDT and FYEKMQ (reference sequence). The CDR3 region is CASSRRGPYEQYF. CDR3 in DNA: TGTGCCAGCAGCCGCAGGGGGCCCTACGAGCAGTACTTC.

This clone was found a few times. The chain employs TRBV19 and TRBJ1-3; D call uncertain. Per germline, CDR1 LNHDA and CDR2 SQIVND (reference sequence). CDR3 length: 15 amino acids. Trimming took 6 bases from V and 0 from J, leaving 12 bases between them. CDR3: CASSLAGNSGNTIYF. CDR3 nucleotides: TGTGCCAGTAGCTTAGCCGGGAACTCTGGAAACACCATATATTTT.

The chain links TRBV6-5 to TRBJ2-5; 10 positions agree with TRBD1. The CDR3 covers 16 residues. Germline V gene lookup returns CDR1 MNHEY and CDR2 SVGAGI. Losses at the gene ends were 2 bases for V and 4 bases for J; bases not matched to a gene: 7. CDR3 protein: CASSYTTGGLRETQYF. CDR3 nucleotides: TGTGCCAGCAGTTACACGACAGGGGGCCTTCGAGAGACCCAGTACTTC.

By its share, this clone is medium-sized. The chain carries TRBV30 and TRBJ1-2; D possibly corresponds to TRBD1 (6 bases). V lost 4 bases and J 7 bases, leaving 13 bases between the germline ends. The CDR3 has 12 residues. Germline CDR1 reads GTSNPN; CDR2 reads SVGIG (reference sequence). The CDR3 loop is CAWTDRSGGYTF. DNA of the CDR3: TGTGCCTGGACAGACAGGTCTGGTGGCTACACCTTC.

The gene calls are TRBV6-5 and TRBJ2-2, with 7 bases matching TRBD2. J was trimmed by 4 bases and V by 0 bases; bases with no gene match: 2. The length of the CDR3 is 15 residues. Germline V gene sequence: CDR1 MNHEY, CDR2 SVGAGI. The CDR3, as DNA: TGTGCCAGCAGTTACTCCGGGAGGATCACCGGGGAGCTGTTTTTT. Encoded protein: CASSYSGRITGELFF.

The J gene is TRBJ2-5, the V gene TRBV18; a weak D match, TRBD2 (5 bases). Germline V gene lookup returns CDR1 KGHSH and CDR2 LQKENI. Trimming cost V 2 bases and J 2 bases, with 12 bases left between them. The length of the CDR3 is 15 residues. The CDR3 protein is CASSPEGPRQETQYF. The CDR3 DNA follows: TGTGCCAGCTCACCAGAGGGCCCGAGACAAGAGACCCAGTACTTC. The entire variable domain, with the rest obtained from reference TRBV18 and TRBJ2-5, is as follows: NAGVMQNPRHLVRRRGQEARLRCSPMKGHSHVYWYRQLPEEGLKFMVYLQKENIIDESGMPKERFSAEFPKEGPSILRIQQVVRGDSAAYFCASSPEGPRQETQYFGPGTRLLVL.

This chain links TRBV14 with TRBJ2-7; D is possibly TRBD1 (6 bases). The ends were cut back, 0 bases at V and 2 bases at J, with 8 bases in the middle. CDR3 length: 14 amino acids. Germline V gene lookup returns CDR1 SGHDN and CDR2 FVKESK. As DNA, the CDR3 is TGTGCCAGCAGCCAAGACGAGGGGGCCTACGAGCAGTACTTC. This codes for CASSQDEGAYEQYF.

The chain uses TRBV4-2 and TRBJ2-1; D possibly corresponds to TRBD2 (5 bases). The length of the CDR3 is 12 residues. V dropped 6 bases and J dropped 8 bases, with 11 bases sitting between them. Germline CDR1 LGHNA, CDR2 YNFKEQ. The CDR3 DNA sequence: TGTGCCAGCAGTGGAGGACGGGATGAGCAGTTCTTC. This gives the protein CASSGGRDEQFF.

This clone was counted a single time. The chain uses TRBV6-5 and TRBJ1-5, with D uncertain. V was shortened by 7 bases and J by 5 bases, with 12 bases between the two germline ends. The V gene's germline CDR1 is MNHEY and CDR2 SVGAGI. The CDR3 loop spans 13 amino acids. The CDR3, as DNA: TGTGCCAGCACCGAGATATCGTATCAGCCCCAGCATTTT. Its protein is CASTEISYQPQHF.

The chain is built from TRBV5-1 and TRBJ2-1, with TRBD2 matching 7 bases. The CDR3 is 15 amino acids. The germline V gene encodes CDR1 SGHRS and CDR2 YFSETQ. Trimming removed 0 bases from V and 7 bases from J; junction bases left unmatched: 7. CDR3 bases: TGCGCCAGCAGCTTGGCGAGCGGGAACGGGAATGAGCAGTTCTTC. Protein: CASSLASGNGNEQFF.

The chain employs TRBV7-2 and TRBJ1-2; tentatively, D is TRBD1 (6 bases). Trimming cost V 4 bases and J 4 bases, with 10 bases left between them. The CDR3 is made up of 13 amino acids. CDR1 is SGHTA, CDR2 FQGNSA, per germline. The CDR3 is CASSWGHIYGYTF. The CDR3 nucleotides read TGTGCCAGCAGCTGGGGACATATCTATGGCTACACCTTC. Full variable domain (missing parts from reference TRBV7-2 and TRBJ1-2): GAGVSQSPSNKVTEKGKDVELRCDPISGHTALYWYRQSLGQGLEFLIYFQGNSAPDKSGLPSDRFSAERTGGSVSTLTIQRTQQEDSAVYLCASSWGHIYGYTFGSGTRLTVV.

The chain is built from TRBV7-2 and TRBJ2-1; 9 bases line up with TRBD2. V shed 1 base and J 5 bases; nucleotides not matched to a gene: 3. The CDR3 is 15 residues long. The germline V gene has CDR1 SGHTA and CDR2 FQGNSA. The CDR3 loop reads CASSLGASGDNEQFF. The CDR3 nucleotides read TGTGCCAGCAGCTTAGGGGCTAGCGGGGACAATGAGCAGTTCTTC.

This CDR3 is CASSPPGFNEAFF. The DNA of the CDR3 is TGTGCCAGCTCACCACCGGGCTTTAACGAAGCTTTCTTT. The chain employs TRBV18 and TRBJ1-1; D not certain. Germline CDR1 reads KGHSH; CDR2 reads LQKENI. Between the trimmed V and J ends, which lost 0 bases and 8 bases, there was a span of 10 bases. This CDR3 region has 13 residues.

Only a few counts were recorded for this clone. The chain carries TRBV19 and TRBJ1-2, with D tentatively TRBD1 (5 bases). Trimming left V 8 bases short and J 0 bases short, with 13 bases between. This CDR3 region has 14 residues. CDR1 and CDR2 from the germline V gene are LNHDA and SQIVND (reference sequence). The CDR3 loop reads CASVQEGSNYGYTF. The CDR3 DNA is TGTGCCAGTGTACAGGAGGGATCTAACTATGGCTACACCTTC.

Only one count was recorded for this clone. The chain joins TRBV24-1 to TRBJ1-2; the match to TRBD1 covers 8 bases. V gave up 4 bases and J gave up 4 bases; unmatched junction bases: 7. This CDR3 region has 15 residues. Germline V CDR1 and CDR2: KGHDR, SFDVKD. The CDR3 region has the DNA TGTGCCACCAGTGACTATAGACAGGGGATCTATGGCTACACCTTC. It codes for CATSDYRQGIYGYTF.

The chain joins TRBV28 to TRBJ1-5, with 11 bases identical to TRBD1. This CDR3 has 17 residues. V lost 4 bases, J lost 3 bases, and 8 bases stayed unmatched. The germline V gene has CDR1 MDHEN and CDR2 SYDVKM. The CDR3 region has the DNA TGTGCCAGCAGTTCCCGGGGACAGGGGGTTTACAATCAGCCCCAGCATTTT. Residues: CASSSRGQGVYNQPQHF. Drawing the rest from reference TRBV28 and TRBJ1-5, the complete variable domain is DVKVTQSSRYLVKRTGEKVFLECVQDMDHENMFWYRQDPGLGLRLIYFSYDVKMKEKGDIPEGYSVSREKKERFSLILESASTNQTSMYLCASSSRGQGVYNQPQHFGDGTRLSIL.

The chain is built from TRBV7-9 and TRBJ2-7; D is possibly TRBD1 (6 bases). The V and J ends lost 3 bases and 2 bases respectively, with 17 bases between them. The CDR3 totals 16 residues. CDR1 is SEHNR, CDR2 FQNEAQ, per germline (reference sequence). CDR3 protein: CASSFSETPGAYEQYF. In DNA, the CDR3 is TGTGCCAGCAGCTTTTCAGAGACACCAGGGGCCTACGAGCAGTACTTC. Full variable domain (missing parts from reference TRBV7-9 and TRBJ2-7): DTGVSQNPRHKITKRGQNVTFRCDPISEHNRLYWYRQTLGQGPEFLTYFQNEAQLEKSRLLSDRFSAERPKGSFSTLEIQRTEQGDSAMYLCASSFSETPGAYEQYFGPGTRLTVT.

The chain uses TRBV28 and TRBJ1-2, with D maybe TRBD1 (6 bases). V lost 10 bases, J lost 2 bases, and 20 bases lay in between. The germline gives CDR1 MDHEN, CDR2 SYDVKM. This CDR3 comprises 15 residues. The CDR3 DNA sequence: TGTGCCATTGGGATACAGGGCCTGGGGAACTATGGCTACACCTTC. Protein sequence: CAIGIQGLGNYGYTF.